This T cell receptor beta chain derives from a study of blood T cell repertoires in COVID-19. For the study at large: Sites across the United States, Italy and Spain contributed samples from acute and convalescent COVID-19. Nucleic acid was either cDNA or gDNA, and it came from T cells, B-cell-depleted T cells, or PBMCs.

Authors' methods: Nucleated cell counts were estimated from reference gene primer amplification. Generated by immunoSEQ multiplex PCR, the TCRdb table keeps only in-frame clones and is missing some. The D gene and trimming were derived from the DNA, and the V and J assignments and clone size from that table. The table has fewer than 200,000 clones, 80% to 90% seen once; the top ten hold around 2.1%. Sequenced: peripheral blood. The source of this sequence is a woman at least 80 years old with acute or convalescent COVID-19.

This CDR3 reads CASSFSLGSNYEQYF. Written as DNA, the CDR3 is TGTGCCAGCAGCTTCTCCTTGGGCTCAAACTACGAGCAGTACTTC. The chain has TRBV5-4 and TRBJ2-7, with unresolved D. Germline assignment: CDR1 SGHNT and CDR2 YYREEE (reference sequence). The germline V and J ends were trimmed by 2 bases and 3 bases, with 15 bases remaining between them. The CDR3 runs 15 residues. The full variable domain, in which reference TRBV5-4 and TRBJ2-7 provide the parts outside the CDR3, is ETGVTQSPTHLIKTRGQQVTLRCSSQSGHNTVSWYQQALGQGPQFIFQYYREEENGRGNFPPRFSGLQFPNYSSELNVNALELDDSALYLCASSFSLGSNYEQYFGPGTRLTVT.